One and the same sample provided the 14 T cell receptor beta chains below, sequenced in a study of early T cells in non-severe SARS-CoV-2 infection. From the 5' RACE reads, TCRdb called clonotypes with MiXCR, one entry per CDR3 protein. The sample carries about 76,000 distinct CDR3 sequences, around 10% recorded once. What was sequenced was whole blood. These receptors were collected from an adult who was a healthcare worker with PCR-confirmed SARS-CoV-2 infection or an uninfected control (not recorded which).

This clonotype was recorded many times. This rearrangement joins TRBV5-1 to TRBJ1-2; D gene ambiguous. The CDR3 loop spans 13 amino acids. Germline V gene lookup returns CDR1 SGHRS and CDR2 YFSETQ. V shed 4 bases and J shed 4 bases, with 11 bases lying between them. The DNA of the CDR3 is TGCGCCAGCAGCCCGGGCGAGGGCTATGGCTACACCTTC. Its protein is CASSPGEGYGYTF.

This clonotype was seen at least ten times. The DNA of the CDR3 is TGTGCCATCAGTGTGGGGGACAGGGCTGATGGCTACACCTTC. It codes for CAISVGDRADGYTF. The V and J genes are TRBV10-3 and TRBJ1-2, with TRBD1 identical over 9 bases. The V gene end was trimmed by 4 bases and the J gene end by 6 bases; junction bases not matched to a gene: 6. The length of the CDR3 is 14 residues. The germline CDR1 and CDR2 sequences are ENHRY and SYGVKD.

This clonotype was observed a handful of times. The chain is built from TRBV27 and TRBJ1-2; possibly TRBD1 for D (5 bases). The CDR3 spans 12 residues. Germline V lookup: CDR1 MNHEY, CDR2 SMNVEV (reference sequence). V lost 0 bases to trimming and J lost 7 bases, with 6 bases between them. The CDR3 nucleotides are TGTGCCAGCAGTTTATCAGGGGTTGGCTACACCTTC. It encodes CASSLSGVGYTF.

The chain links TRBV9 to TRBJ2-2; D not certain. The CDR3 has 13 residues. CDR1 SGDLS and CDR2 YYNGEE come from the germline V gene. V lost 0 bases, J lost 4 bases, and 4 bases lay in between. CDR3 sequence reads: CASSVGITGELFF. The CDR3 DNA reads TGTGCCAGCAGCGTAGGGATCACCGGGGAGCTGTTTTTT.

The table lists this clonotype with a few counts. This chain connects TRBV7-3 to TRBJ2-7; no clear D gene. Germline assignment: CDR1 SGHTA and CDR2 FQGTGA. The ends were cut back, 5 bases at V and 2 bases at J, with 13 bases in the middle. This CDR3 spans 14 amino acids. This chain's CDR3 is CASSRYLAPYEQYF. In nucleotides, the CDR3 is TGTGCCAGCAGCCGTTACCTTGCCCCCTACGAGCAGTACTTC.

This clonotype has ten or more counts. This chain links TRBV12-3 or TRBV12-4 with TRBJ2-5; the D is unclear. The CDR3 sequence is 11 residues long. V was shortened by 3 bases and J by 6 bases, with 5 bases between the two germline ends. CDR3 in amino acids: CASSFSQTQYF. The CDR3 coding sequence is TGTGCCAGCAGTTTTTCTCAGACCCAGTACTTC.

This clonotype occurred a few times. V is TRBV7-9 and J is TRBJ1-2; D unresolved. Trimming shortened V by 5 bases and J by 8 bases, and 12 bases separated the two germline ends. The V gene's germline CDR1 is SEHNR and CDR2 FQNEAQ (reference sequence). The CDR3 runs to 12 residues. The CDR3 region has the DNA TGTGCCAGCAGCCCCCAACGTCCCGGCTACACCTTC. It codes for CASSPQRPGYTF.

This clonotype was seen many times. CDR3 DNA sequence: TGTGCCAGCAGCGTAGCTGGGGATGAGCAGTTCTTC. Its protein is CASSVAGDEQFF. V usage is TRBV9 and J usage is TRBJ2-1, with D unresolved. The length of the CDR3 is 12 residues. V lost 0 bases to trimming and J lost 8 bases, with 6 bases between them. Germline V gives CDR1 SGDLS, CDR2 YYNGEE.

The chain couples TRBV7-2 to TRBJ1-1, with 8 bases identical to TRBD1. Germline V gene lookup returns CDR1 SGHTA and CDR2 FQGNSA. Germline trimming cut 1 base from V and 10 bases from J; bases unmatched to any gene: 2. The CDR3 is made up of 12 amino acids. The CDR3 sequence: CASSLDRGAAFF. DNA of the CDR3: TGTGCCAGCAGCTTAGACAGGGGGGCAGCTTTCTTT.

This clonotype was detected only a few times. One end of the junction is discordant with germline, which a read error may explain. J is TRBJ1-5 and V is TRBV7-9, with D perhaps TRBD1 (6 bases). The CDR3 spans 18 residues. CDR1 and CDR2 (germline): SEHNR, FQNEAQ (reference sequence). The CDR3 DNA sequence: TGTGTCAGCAGCTTTGGGTTCGAGGGGGAGTCTCTTAATCAGCCCCAGCATTTT. Residues: CVSSFGFEGESLNQPQHF.

This CDR3 reads CASSVEATGVYEQYF. The DNA of the CDR3 is TGTGCCAGCAGCGTAGAGGCGACAGGGGTTTACGAGCAGTACTTC. The genes are TRBV9 and TRBJ2-7, with 8 bases fitting TRBD1. Germline V gene data show CDR1 as SGDLS and CDR2 as YYNGEE. There are 15 residues in the CDR3. Trimming removed 0 bases from V and 4 bases from J; junction bases left unmatched: 6.

This clonotype occurred a few times. The CDR3 DNA reads TGTGCCAGCAGCTCACAGGACCGGGGTCAGCCCCAGCATTTT. This encodes CASSSQDRGQPQHF. This sequence joins TRBV7-6 and TRBJ1-5; a weak D match, TRBD1 (5 bases). This CDR3 region has 14 residues. The V gene lost 4 bases and the J gene lost 6 bases, with 13 bases spanning the gap. Looked up from germline, CDR1 is SGHVS and CDR2 is FNYEAQ.

This clonotype was counted between two and nine times. This chain links TRBV25-1 with TRBJ2-1; possibly TRBD2 for D (6 bases). CDR1 and CDR2 (germline): MGHDK, SYGVNS. With 3 bases removed from V and 4 bases from J, the gap between germline ends came to 10 bases. There are 14 residues in the CDR3. The CDR3 is CASSEAGIYNEQFF. The CDR3 bases are TGTGCCAGCAGTGAGGCGGGGATATACAATGAGCAGTTCTTC.

This clonotype was counted ten times or more. The chain joins TRBV29-1 to TRBJ2-6; D gene uncertain. Trimming pared 4 bases from V and 0 bases from J, leaving 4 bases between. CDR1 and CDR2 from the germline V gene are SQVTM and ANQGSEA. The CDR3 has 13 amino acids. CDR3 in amino acids: CSVVSSGANVLTF. The CDR3 DNA reads TGCAGCGTTGTTAGCTCTGGGGCCAACGTCCTGACTTTC.